Presented here are 5 T cell receptor beta chains from one specimen sequenced in a study of shared clonotypes between healthy human individuals. Terminally differentiated effector memory CD45RA+ cells were left out of the naive CD8 fraction, which was CD45RO-negative and positively selected for CCR7. The protocol was immunoSEQ multiplex PCR, while the TCRdb copy is restricted to in-frame clones and leaves out a portion. Of some 2 million clones in the sample, just under 95% were seen once. What was sequenced was naive CD8+ T cells sorted from blood. These receptors were collected from a man between 18 and 35 years old in good health.

This rearrangement joins TRBV27 to TRBJ2-7, with 7 bases lining up with TRBD2. This CDR3 is built from 16 residues. Germline V gene lookup returns CDR1 MNHEY and CDR2 SMNVEV (reference sequence). The trim removed 2 bases at V and 5 bases at J, leaving 12 bases unmatched. The CDR3 sequence is CASSLRSGGSWDEQYF. CDR3 bases: TGTGCCAGCAGTTTACGGTCCGGCGGGAGCTGGGACGAGCAGTACTTC.

The chain joins TRBV19 to TRBJ2-1; 7 bases line up with TRBD2. The length of the CDR3 is 15 residues. Per germline, CDR1 LNHDA and CDR2 SQIVND (reference sequence). V shed 0 bases and J 8 bases; nucleotides not matched to a gene: 7. The CDR3 DNA reads TGTGCCAGTAGTATAGAGGGCGGGAGAAGCGATGAGCAGTTCTTC. Amino acids: CASSIEGGRSDEQFF.

V usage is TRBV27 and J usage is TRBJ1-2; D not certain. The CDR3 covers 16 residues. V was clipped by 0 bases and J by 7 bases, with 18 bases between them. Germline V gives CDR1 MNHEY, CDR2 SMNVEV (reference sequence). CDR3 amino acids: CASSLSTGTAPTGYTF. CDR3 DNA sequence: TGTGCCAGCAGTTTATCGACTGGCACGGCCCCGACTGGCTACACCTTC.

The chain carries TRBV7-2 and TRBJ2-2; 9 bases line up with TRBD1. V lost 1 base, J lost 7 bases, and 4 bases stayed unmatched. The V gene's germline CDR1 is SGHTA and CDR2 FQGNSA. The CDR3 contains 15 residues. The chain's CDR3 is CASSLEQGAIGELFF. As DNA, the CDR3 is TGTGCCAGCAGCTTAGAACAGGGGGCAATCGGGGAGCTGTTTTTT.

CDR3 in DNA: TGTGCCTGGGATCAGGTTCTCTATAATTCACCCCTCCACTTT. Translated, it gives CAWDQVLYNSPLHF. J is TRBJ1-6 and V is TRBV30; no clear D gene. The CDR3 loop spans 14 amino acids. Germline lookup yields CDR1 GTSNPN and CDR2 SVGIG (reference sequence). The V end lost 5 bases, the J end lost 3 bases, and 11 bases lay between the germline ends. Filled out from reference TRBV30 and TRBJ1-6, the complete variable domain reads SQTIHQWPATLVQPVGSPLSLECTVEGTSNPNLYWYRQAAGRGLQLLFYSVGIGQISSEVPQNLSASRPQDRQFILSSKKLLLSDSGFYLCAWDQVLYNSPLHFGNGTRLTVT.